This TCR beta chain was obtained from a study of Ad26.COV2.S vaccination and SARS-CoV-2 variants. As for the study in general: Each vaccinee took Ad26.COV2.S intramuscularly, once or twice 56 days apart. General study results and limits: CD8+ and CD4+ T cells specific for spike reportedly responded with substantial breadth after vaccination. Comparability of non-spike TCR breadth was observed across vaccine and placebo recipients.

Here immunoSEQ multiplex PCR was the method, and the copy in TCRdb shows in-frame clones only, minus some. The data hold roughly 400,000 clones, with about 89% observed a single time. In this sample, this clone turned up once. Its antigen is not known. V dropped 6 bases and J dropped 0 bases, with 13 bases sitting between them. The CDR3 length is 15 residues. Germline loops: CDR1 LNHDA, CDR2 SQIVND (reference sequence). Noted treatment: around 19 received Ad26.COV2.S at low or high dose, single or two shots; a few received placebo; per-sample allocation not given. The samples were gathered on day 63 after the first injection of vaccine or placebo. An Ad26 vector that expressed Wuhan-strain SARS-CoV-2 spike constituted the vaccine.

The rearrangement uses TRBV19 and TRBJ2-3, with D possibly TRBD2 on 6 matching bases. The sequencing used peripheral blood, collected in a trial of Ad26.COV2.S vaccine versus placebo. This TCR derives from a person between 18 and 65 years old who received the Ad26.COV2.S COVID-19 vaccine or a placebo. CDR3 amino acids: CASSPPLASTDTQYF. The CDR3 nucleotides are TGTGCCAGTAGCCCCCCCCTAGCGAGCACAGATACGCAGTATTTT.